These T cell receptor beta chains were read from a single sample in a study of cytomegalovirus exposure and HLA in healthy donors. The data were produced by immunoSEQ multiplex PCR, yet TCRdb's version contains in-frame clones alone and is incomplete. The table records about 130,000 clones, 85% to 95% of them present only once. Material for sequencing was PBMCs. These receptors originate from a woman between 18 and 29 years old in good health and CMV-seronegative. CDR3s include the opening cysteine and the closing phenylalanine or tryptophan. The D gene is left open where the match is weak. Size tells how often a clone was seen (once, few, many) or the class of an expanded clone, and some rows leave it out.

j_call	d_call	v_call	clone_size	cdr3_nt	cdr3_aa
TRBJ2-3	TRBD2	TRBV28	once	TGTGCCAGCAGTTCACGACGAGCGGGAGGGGGGGATACGCAGTATTTT	CASSSRRAGGGDTQYF
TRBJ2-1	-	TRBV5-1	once	TGCGCCAGCAGCTTGGTGGACAGCGTCACCCTTACCGACTCCTACAATGAGCAGTTCTTC	CASSLVDSVTLTDSYNEQFF
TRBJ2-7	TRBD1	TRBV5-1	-	TGCGCCAGCAGCTTGGATTTAGGGGGCGCATACGAGCAGTACTTC	CASSLDLGGAYEQYF
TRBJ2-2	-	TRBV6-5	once	TGTGCCAGCAGGGACAGCCGCGGGGAGCTGTTTTTT	CASRDSRGELFF
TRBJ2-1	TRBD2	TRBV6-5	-	TGTGCCACCTGGACTAGCGGGAGGAATGAGCAGTTCTTC	CATWTSGRNEQFF
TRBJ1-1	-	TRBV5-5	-	TGTGCCAGCGTATCAGGGATCATGAACACTGAAGCTTTCTTT	CASVSGIMNTEAFF
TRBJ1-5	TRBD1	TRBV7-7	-	TGTGCTAGCAGCCGCGACAGGGAGAGCAATCAGCCCCAGCATTTT	CASSRDRESNQPQHF
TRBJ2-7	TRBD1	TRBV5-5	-	TGTGCCAGCAGCTTGTTTGGGACAGGGAACGTTGGGCAGTACTTC	CASSLFGTGNVGQYF
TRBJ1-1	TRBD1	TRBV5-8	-	TGTGCCAGCAGCCAGGACAGGGCTTACACTGAAGCTTTCTTT	CASSQDRAYTEAFF
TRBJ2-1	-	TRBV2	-	TGTGCCAGCAGCGATACAGGGCAGGGGTACAATGAGCAGTTCTTC	CASSDTGQGYNEQFF
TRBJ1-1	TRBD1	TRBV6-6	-	TGTGCCAGCACGGACAGGCACACTGAAGCTTTCTTT	CASTDRHTEAFF
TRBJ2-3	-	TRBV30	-	TGTGCCTGGAGCCCCATCGGGACTAGCACAGATACGCAGTATTTT	CAWSPIGTSTDTQYF
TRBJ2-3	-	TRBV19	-	TGTGCCAGTAGTAAAGGGGGAGCAGATACGCAGTATTTT	CASSKGGADTQYF
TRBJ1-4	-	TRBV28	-	TGTGCCAGCAGTTCAAGCTCTGCAACTAATGAAAAACTGTTTTTT	CASSSSSATNEKLFF
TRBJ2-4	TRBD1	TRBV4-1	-	TGCGCCAGCAGCCAAGGCCTAGGGGGCAACATTCAGTACTTC	CASSQGLGGNIQYF
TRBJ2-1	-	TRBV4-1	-	TGCGCCAGCAGCCTTATAACCGTACGGGAGTTTCTGTTCTTC	CASSLITVREFLFF
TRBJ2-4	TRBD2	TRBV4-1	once	TGCGCCAGCAGCCAAGCTTTAGGCGGGAGAGGGGCCAAAAACATTCAGTACTTC	CASSQALGGRGAKNIQYF
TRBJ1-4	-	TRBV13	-	TGTGCCAGCAGCTTAGTCGGGGGGACGATCGCTCCTAATGAAAAACTGTTTTTT	CASSLVGGTIAPNEKLFF
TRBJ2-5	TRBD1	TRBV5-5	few	TGTGCCAGCAGCGCCCCCGGGACAGGGCAAGAGACCCAGTACTTC	CASSAPGTGQETQYF
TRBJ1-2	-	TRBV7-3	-	TGTGCCAGGGGCGTCAGAAAGTTACAGGTCGAAGCTGGCTACACCTTC	CARGVRKLQVEAGYTF
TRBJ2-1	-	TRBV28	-	TGTGCCTGCCTGGGGCAGAGCTCCTACAATGAGCAGTTCTTC	CACLGQSSYNEQFF
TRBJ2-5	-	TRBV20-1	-	TGCAGTGCTAGACCGGAGGAGACCCAGTACTTC	CSARPEETQYF
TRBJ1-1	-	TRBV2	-	TGTGCCAGCAGTGTCGCAGGGGACACTGAAGCTTTCTTT	CASSVAGDTEAFF
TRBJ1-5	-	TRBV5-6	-	TGTGCCAGCAGCTTGAGGGGTCAGCCCCAGCATTTT	CASSLRGQPQHF
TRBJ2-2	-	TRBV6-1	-	TGTGCCAGCAGTGATCGTAGGACTACCTACCCCAGGGAGCTGTTTTTT	CASSDRRTTYPRELFF
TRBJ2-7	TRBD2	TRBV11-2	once	TGTGCCAGCAGCTTAGGCGGGAGTATGTACGAGCAGTACTTC	CASSLGGSMYEQYF
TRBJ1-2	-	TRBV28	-	TGTGCCAGCAGTTCCCGGGACACCTATGGCTACACCTTC	CASSSRDTYGYTF
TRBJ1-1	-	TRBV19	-	TGTGCCAGTAGTATCGGGCAGGACTTCACCGAAGCTTTCTTT	CASSIGQDFTEAFF
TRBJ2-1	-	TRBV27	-	TGTGCCAGCGGGGGGTACGGGCCCTACAATGAGCAGTTCTTC	CASGGYGPYNEQFF
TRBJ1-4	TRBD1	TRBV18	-	TGTGCCAGCTCACCGACAGGGGCAGGTGAAAAACTGTTTTTT	CASSPTGAGEKLFF
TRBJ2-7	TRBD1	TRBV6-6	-	TGTGCCAGCAGTTCAAACCGGGACAGGGTCTACGAGCAGTACTTC	CASSSNRDRVYEQYF
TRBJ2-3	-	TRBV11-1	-	TGTGCCAGCAGCTTAATCCAGGGAAGCACAGATACGCAGTATTTT	CASSLIQGSTDTQYF
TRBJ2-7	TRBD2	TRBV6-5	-	TGTGCCAGCAACACGGGAGGGCCATTAAGCTACGAGCAGTACTTC	CASNTGGPLSYEQYF
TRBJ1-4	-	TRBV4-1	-	TGCGCCAGCAGCCCTTCCACAACGAACAGTGCAACTAATGAAAAACTGTTTTTT	CASSPSTTNSATNEKLFF
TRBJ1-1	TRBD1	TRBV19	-	TGTGCCAGTAGGGACAGGGGTTCTGTAACTGAAGCTTTCTTT	CASRDRGSVTEAFF
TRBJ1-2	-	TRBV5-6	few	TGTGCCAGCAGGCCTCAGGGTGATGGCTACACCTTC	CASRPQGDGYTF
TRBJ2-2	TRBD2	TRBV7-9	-	TGTGCCAGCAGCGAAATTACGGGGGGGTCCGGGGAGCTGTTTTTT	CASSEITGGSGELFF
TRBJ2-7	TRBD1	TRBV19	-	TGTGCCAGTAGTAGCACCGGGGACAGCTACGAGCAGTACTTC	CASSSTGDSYEQYF
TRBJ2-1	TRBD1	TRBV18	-	TGTGCCAGCTCACCCGCCGGGACAGCGTACAATGAGCAGTTCTTC	CASSPAGTAYNEQFF
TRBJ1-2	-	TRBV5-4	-	TGTGCCAGCAGTTATGACCGGGACTATGGCTACACCTTC	CASSYDRDYGYTF
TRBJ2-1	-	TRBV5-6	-	TGTGCCAGCAGCTTGGACAGGACCTCCTACAATGAGCAGTTCTTC	CASSLDRTSYNEQFF
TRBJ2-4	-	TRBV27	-	TGTGCCAGCAGTACTGGGGCAAGCTTGGCCAAAAACATTCAGTACTTC	CASSTGASLAKNIQYF
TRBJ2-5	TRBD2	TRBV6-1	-	TGTGCCAGCAGTGAACGGGCGGGGGGAAGCGAGACCCAGTACTTC	CASSERAGGSETQYF
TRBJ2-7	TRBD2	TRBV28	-	TGTGCCAGCAGTGCAATGGGACTAGCATTACACGAGCAGTACTTC	CASSAMGLALHEQYF
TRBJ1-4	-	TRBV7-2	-	TGTGCCAGCAGCTTACTGGGCGGGGAAAAACTGTTTTTT	CASSLLGGEKLFF
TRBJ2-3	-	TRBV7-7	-	TGTGCCAGCAGCTCTGGGGTAGCGGACACAGATACGCAGTATTTT	CASSSGVADTDTQYF
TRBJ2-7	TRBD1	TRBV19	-	TGTGCCAGTAGCAATCACCCGGGACAGGGGGTCTACGAGCAGTACTTC	CASSNHPGQGVYEQYF
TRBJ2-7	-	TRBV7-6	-	TGTGCCAGCAGCTTGCGGGGGCTTGAGCAGTACTTC	CASSLRGLEQYF
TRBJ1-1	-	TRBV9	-	TGTGCCAGCAGCGGCCCAGGGGTTTACACTGAAGCTTTCTTT	CASSGPGVYTEAFF
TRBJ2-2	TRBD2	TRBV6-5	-	TGTGCCAGCAGTTACCCGGGGGGCACCGGGGAGCTGTTTTTT	CASSYPGGTGELFF
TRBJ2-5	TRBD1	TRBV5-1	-	TGCGCCAGCAGCTTGGGGACAGGGGGCCGGGGGGAGACCCAGTACTTC	CASSLGTGGRGETQYF
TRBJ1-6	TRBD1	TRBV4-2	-	TGTGCCAGCAGCCAGTATCCTCCGGGACAGGAATTCTATAATTCACCCCTCCACTTT	CASSQYPPGQEFYNSPLHF
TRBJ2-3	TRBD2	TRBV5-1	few	TGCGCCAGCAGCCCCCTTGGCGGGAGCGGGCCCCTGGATACGCAGTATTTT	CASSPLGGSGPLDTQYF
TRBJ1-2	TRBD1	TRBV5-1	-	TGCGCCAGCAGCCCAGTCCCGACAGGGGGAGCCTATGGCTACACCTTC	CASSPVPTGGAYGYTF